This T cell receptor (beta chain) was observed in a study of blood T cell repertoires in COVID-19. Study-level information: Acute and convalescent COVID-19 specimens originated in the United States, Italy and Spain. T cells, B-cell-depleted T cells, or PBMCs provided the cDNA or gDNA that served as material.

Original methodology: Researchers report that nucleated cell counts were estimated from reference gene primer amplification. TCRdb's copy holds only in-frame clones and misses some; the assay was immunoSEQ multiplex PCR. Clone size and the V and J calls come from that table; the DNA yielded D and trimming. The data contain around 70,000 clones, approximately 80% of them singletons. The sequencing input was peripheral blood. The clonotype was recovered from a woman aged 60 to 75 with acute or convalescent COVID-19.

This chain's CDR3 is CASSYQQGIGNTIYF. DNA for the CDR3: TGTGCCAGCAGCTATCAACAGGGGATTGGAAACACCATATATTTT. This chain joins TRBV11-2 and TRBJ1-3, with TRBD1 identical over 7 bases. From germline, CDR1 is SGHAT and CDR2 FQNNGV. CDR3 size: 15 residues. J was trimmed by 3 bases and V by 4 bases; bases with no gene match: 6. Looking up the rest from reference TRBV11-2 and TRBJ1-3 gives the full variable domain: EAGVAQSPRYKIIEKRQSVAFWCNPISGHATLYWYQQILGQGPKLLIQFQNNGVVDDSQLPKDRFSAERLKGVDSTLKIQPAKLEDSAVYLCASSYQQGIGNTIYFGEGSWLTVV.